Below, 30 T cell receptor beta chains from the same sample are listed, as sequenced in a study of cytomegalovirus exposure and HLA in healthy donors. PCR used 60 Vbeta primers and 13 Jbeta primers. TCRdb's table, derived via immunoSEQ multiplex PCR, lists solely in-frame clones and lacks some. Of about 160,000 clones in the sample, over 60% were seen once. Sequencing input: PBMCs. The receptor set was obtained from a woman aged 40-49 years in good health and CMV-seronegative.

The CDR3 nucleotides read TGTGCCAGCAGCTTAACCGGGGGGGCAGATACGCAGTATTTT. Protein: CASSLTGGADTQYF. The chain couples TRBV7-3 to TRBJ2-3, with 8 positions matching TRBD2. CDR3 size: 14 residues. Germline lookup yields CDR1 SGHTA and CDR2 FQGTGA. The V segment lost 0 bases and the J segment 4 bases; nucleotides outside the gene matches: 0.

The chain couples TRBV9 to TRBJ2-3; D remains unclear. Germline CDR1 SGDLS, CDR2 YYNGEE. CDR3 length: 15 amino acids. With 0 bases removed from V and 2 bases from J, the gap between germline ends came to 10 bases. This CDR3 reads CASSVGFGPTDTQYF. The CDR3 nucleotides read TGTGCCAGCAGCGTAGGGTTCGGTCCCACAGATACGCAGTATTTT.

V is TRBV28 and J is TRBJ1-1, with D unclear. The CDR3 length is 13 residues. The germline CDR1 and CDR2 sequences are MDHEN and SYDVKM. V lost 1 base to trimming and J lost 1 base, with 4 bases between them. The CDR3: CASSLLANTEAFF. In DNA form, the CDR3 reads TGTGCCAGCAGTTTATTGGCGAACACTGAAGCTTTCTTT. The variable domain in full, completed from reference TRBV28 and TRBJ1-1, reads DVKVTQSSRYLVKRTGEKVFLECVQDMDHENMFWYRQDPGLGLRLIYFSYDVKMKEKGDIPEGYSVSREKKERFSLILESASTNQTSMYLCASSLLANTEAFFGQGTRLTVV.

The chain employs TRBV29-1 and TRBJ1-1; D perhaps matches TRBD1 (6 bases). Deletions cut 7 bases from V and 5 bases from J, with 20 bases between. The CDR3 runs to 14 residues. Germline assignment: CDR1 SQVTM and CDR2 ANQGSEA. The chain's CDR3 is CSAKQYRGGTEAFF. DNA for the CDR3: TGCAGCGCCAAACAGTATAGGGGGGGGACTGAAGCTTTCTTT.

This rearrangement joins TRBV2 to TRBJ2-3, with 8 bases matching TRBD1. The germline V gene encodes CDR1 SNHLY and CDR2 FYNNEI. The CDR3 loop spans 16 amino acids. The V segment lost 6 bases and the J segment 2 bases; nucleotides outside the gene matches: 10. The CDR3 is CASRSTRTGPTDTQYF. The CDR3, as DNA: TGTGCCAGCAGATCCACCAGGACAGGGCCCACAGATACGCAGTATTTT.

The chain joins TRBV2 to TRBJ1-2; weak D call: TRBD1 (6 bases). The V end was cut by 7 bases, the J end by 4 bases, with 13 bases between. The CDR3 loop spans 13 amino acids. Germline CDR1 SNHLY, CDR2 FYNNEI. CDR3 loop: CASTQGNSYGYTF. DNA for the CDR3: TGTGCCAGCACTCAGGGGAACAGCTATGGCTACACCTTC.

The chain recombines TRBV28 with TRBJ2-5; 7 positions agree with TRBD1. The DNA end favors TRBJ2-7, so the J call may be wrong. CDR3 length: 12 residues. Germline V gene sequence: CDR1 MDHEN, CDR2 SYDVKM. For the CDR3, the DNA is TGTGCCAGCACACCAGGGGGCTACGAGCAGTACTTC. Amino acids: CASTPGGYEQYF.

This CDR3 is CASSIHRVGEQYF. As DNA, the CDR3 is TGTGCCAGCAGTATACACAGGGTTGGCGAGCAGTACTTC. The chain joins TRBV27 to TRBJ2-7, with a possible D match to TRBD1 (6 bases). CDR1 is MNHEY, CDR2 SMNVEV, per germline (reference sequence). Deletions cut 5 bases from V and 6 bases from J, with 14 bases between. The CDR3 has 13 amino acids.

V gene TRBV15 combines with J gene TRBJ2-2, with D unclear. Germline V lookup: CDR1 LNHNV, CDR2 YYDKDF (reference sequence). V shed 3 bases and J shed 5 bases, with 4 bases lying between them. The CDR3 runs 12 residues. Here the CDR3 DNA reads TGTGCCACCAGCAGGCGAACCGGGGAGCTGTTTTTT. Encoded protein: CATSRRTGELFF.

The chain couples TRBV5-4 to TRBJ1-2; 7 nucleotides align to TRBD1. The V gene's germline CDR1 is SGHNT and CDR2 YYREEE (reference sequence). Trimming took 0 bases from V and 5 from J; bases not matched to a gene: 13. The CDR3 has 17 amino acids. The CDR3 loop is CASSLVGTVSLEYGYTF. As DNA, the CDR3 is TGTGCCAGCAGCTTGGTGGGGACAGTCAGCCTTGAGTATGGCTACACCTTC. Full variable domain (rest looked up from reference TRBV5-4 and TRBJ1-2): ETGVTQSPTHLIKTRGQQVTLRCSSQSGHNTVSWYQQALGQGPQFIFQYYREEENGRGNFPPRFSGLQFPNYSSELNVNALELDDSALYLCASSLVGTVSLEYGYTFGSGTRLTVV.

V usage is TRBV7-2 and J usage is TRBJ1-5; 7 bases match TRBD1. Germline-derived CDR1 and CDR2 are SGHTA and FQGNSA. V was clipped by 5 bases and J by 5 bases; unmatched bases: 6. The CDR3 extends over 14 amino acids. The CDR3 DNA follows: TGTGCCAGCAGCCAGACAGGGCGGGATCAGCCCCAGCATTTT. Translated, it gives CASSQTGRDQPQHF.

This sequence joins TRBV6-5 and TRBJ2-5, with a tentative D call TRBD1 (5 bases). Germline-derived CDR1 and CDR2 are MNHEY and SVGAGI. The CDR3 sequence is 12 residues long. Trimming left V 5 bases short and J 5 bases short, with 9 bases between. The CDR3 protein is CASSQGWETQYF. In nucleotides, the CDR3 is TGTGCCAGCAGTCAGGGTTGGGAGACCCAGTACTTC.

This chain uses TRBV15 with TRBJ1-1; D perhaps matches TRBD1 (6 bases). Trimming cost V 3 bases and J 8 bases, with 10 bases left between them. The CDR3 runs 12 residues. Per germline, CDR1 LNHNV and CDR2 YYDKDF (reference sequence). The CDR3 DNA follows: TGTGCCACCAGCAGGACTGGGGGCGAAGCTTTCTTT. Residues: CATSRTGGEAFF.

The V call is TRBV11-3, the J call TRBJ2-1; 11 nucleotides match TRBD1. J was trimmed by 5 bases and V by 6 bases; bases with no gene match: 9. Germline V gene lookup returns CDR1 SGHNT and CDR2 YENEEA. The CDR3 is made up of 16 amino acids. The CDR3 DNA reads as TGTGCCAGCAGGACACTGGGACAGGGGGTGGACAATGAGCAGTTCTTC. Its translation: CASRTLGQGVDNEQFF.

The genes are TRBV4-1 and TRBJ2-3, with 7 bases identical to TRBD1. CDR1 and CDR2 from the germline V gene are MGHRA and YSYEKL. V gave up 3 bases and J gave up 4 bases; unmatched junction bases: 13. The CDR3 contains 17 residues. CDR3 protein: CASSHLSLNRGPDTQYF. CDR3 in DNA: TGCGCCAGCAGCCATCTCTCATTAAACAGGGGCCCAGATACGCAGTATTTT.

This clone came up a few times. The rearrangement joins TRBV4-2 to TRBJ1-5; possible D gene TRBD1, 5 bases. Germline V lookup: CDR1 LGHNA, CDR2 YNFKEQ. V lost 2 bases to trimming and J lost 7 bases, with 9 bases between them. The CDR3 is made up of 13 amino acids. The CDR3 spells CASSQQGGQPQHF. The CDR3 bases are TGTGCCAGCAGCCAACAGGGCGGACAGCCCCAGCATTTT.

V is TRBV13 and J is TRBJ1-2; D might be TRBD1 (6 bases). Trimming shortened V by 5 bases and J by 4 bases, and 11 bases separated the two germline ends. The CDR3 loop spans 13 amino acids. The V gene's germline CDR1 is PRHDT and CDR2 FYEKMQ (reference sequence). CDR3 DNA sequence: TGTGCCAGCAGCCCAACAGGGCTCTATGGCTACACCTTC. Protein sequence: CASSPTGLYGYTF.

This clone showed up just a few times. The V and J genes are TRBV7-2 and TRBJ1-4; TRBD1 matches 8 bases. The junction had 9 bases not matched to a gene; V was cut back by 4 bases and J by 8 bases. The germline V gene encodes CDR1 SGHTA and CDR2 FQGNSA. The length of the CDR3 is 15 residues. In DNA form, the CDR3 reads TGTGCCAGCAGCTACCAGGGGGCTCGGAGGGAAAAACTGTTTTTT. Translation gives CASSYQGARREKLFF.

CDR3 sequence reads: CASIPLLHGPRETQYF. In DNA, the CDR3 is TGTGCCAGCATTCCCCTCCTACATGGGCCAAGAGAGACCCAGTACTTC. The rearrangement joins TRBV28 to TRBJ2-5; unclear D gene. Trimming shortened V by 7 bases and J by 4 bases, and 22 bases separated the two germline ends. Per the germline V gene, CDR1 is MDHEN and CDR2 is SYDVKM. This CDR3 spans 16 amino acids.

This chain links TRBV11-2 with TRBJ2-5; D possibly corresponds to TRBD2 (7 bases). The J call is in doubt because the DNA end fits TRBJ2-7 better. CDR1 is SGHAT and CDR2 is FQNNGV in the germline V gene. This CDR3 is 17 amino acids long. In DNA form, the CDR3 reads TGTGCCAGCAGACCAATAGGGGGGGTCACACCCTCCTACGAGCAGTACTTC. This gives the protein CASRPIGGVTPSYEQYF.

This clone was picked up a small number of times. The V call is TRBV5-8, the J call TRBJ1-1; D remains ambiguous. The CDR3 totals 13 residues. Trimming shortened V by 1 base and J by 4 bases, and 8 bases separated the two germline ends. CDR1 and CDR2 from the germline V gene are SGHTS and YDEGEE. The CDR3 spells CASSLIRGTEAFF. DNA of the CDR3: TGTGCCAGCAGCTTGATTCGGGGCACTGAAGCTTTCTTT.

This clone was seen only a few times. J is TRBJ1-1 and V is TRBV5-1; no definite D call. Trimming left V 0 bases short and J 4 bases short, with 10 bases between. CDR1 SGHRS and CDR2 YFSETQ come from the germline V gene. This CDR3 has 14 residues. The CDR3 sequence: CASSLESGVTEAFF. In nucleotides, the CDR3 is TGCGCCAGCAGCTTGGAGTCAGGTGTCACTGAAGCTTTCTTT.

This chain joins TRBV11-2 and TRBJ2-3; 8 nucleotides line up with TRBD1. CDR1 SGHAT and CDR2 FQNNGV come from the germline V gene. The CDR3 covers 14 residues. V shed 5 bases, J shed 3 bases, and the junction held 4 bases outside the gene matches. CDR3 DNA: TGTGCCAGCAGCCGACAGGGGTGGACAGATACGCAGTATTTT. Its translation is CASSRQGWTDTQYF.

This clone was found a few times. J is TRBJ1-1 and V is TRBV18; D gene ambiguous. The CDR3 is 14 amino acids. V was trimmed by 1 base and J by 3 bases, leaving 9 bases between them. CDR1 and CDR2 from the germline V gene are KGHSH and LQKENI. The CDR3 DNA reads as TGTGCCAGCTCACCACGCGGGCTGTACACTGAAGCTTTCTTT. Its translation: CASSPRGLYTEAFF.

This clone was detected only a few times. The V and J genes are TRBV19 and TRBJ2-1, with 8 bases aligning to TRBD1. Germline V lookup: CDR1 LNHDA, CDR2 SQIVND (reference sequence). Trimming removed 5 bases from V and 9 bases from J; junction bases left unmatched: 12. CDR3 length: 15 amino acids. CDR3 sequence (DNA): TGTGCCAGTAGTGTCGGCAGGGGGCGTGGGAGTGAGCAGTTCTTC. Amino acid sequence: CASSVGRGRGSEQFF.

In its sample, this clone was seen a few times. The genes are TRBV4-1 and TRBJ1-2; D might be TRBD1 (5 bases). Trimming cost V 1 base and J 2 bases, with 14 bases left between them. Germline values: CDR1 MGHRA, CDR2 YSYEKL. The CDR3 loop spans 16 amino acids. This CDR3 is CASSQVVTGANYGYTF. CDR3 sequence (DNA): TGCGCCAGCAGCCAAGTCGTTACAGGAGCAAACTATGGCTACACCTTC.

The chain couples TRBV18 to TRBJ2-1, with TRBD2 matching 7 bases. CDR3 length: 18 residues. Unmatched junction bases numbered 11, after V lost 3 bases and J lost 0 bases. In germline, CDR1 is KGHSH, CDR2 LQKENI. CDR3 loop: CASSPLPASGASYNEQFF. The CDR3 nucleotides are TGTGCCAGCTCACCGCTTCCGGCTAGCGGTGCCTCCTACAATGAGCAGTTCTTC.

This clone has only one observation. This chain uses TRBV7-9 with TRBJ1-2, with a weak D call TRBD1 (6 bases). Per germline, CDR1 SEHNR and CDR2 FQNEAQ (reference sequence). This CDR3 comprises 11 residues. V was clipped by 6 bases and J by 7 bases, with 9 bases between them. The chain's CDR3 is CASRPTGGYTF. CDR3 coding DNA: TGTGCCAGCAGACCGACAGGTGGCTACACCTTC.

A few counts support this clone. This chain uses TRBV6-6 with TRBJ2-5; D is possibly TRBD2 (5 bases). Germline V lookup: CDR1 MNHNY, CDR2 SVGAGI (reference sequence). CDR3 length equals 14 residues. Trimming took off 2 bases at V and 3 bases at J, with 10 bases between the two ends. The CDR3 DNA follows: TGTGCCAGCAGTTACGAGCGGATAAAAGAGACCCAGTACTTC. Translated, it gives CASSYERIKETQYF.

About this clone itself: Other DNA sequences from this sample encode an identical CDR3 as well. This chain's CDR3 is CASSPPGLSSYEQYF. The CDR3 nucleotides are TGTGCCAGCTCACCTCCGGGTTTGAGCTCCTACGAGCAGTACTTC. The chain carries TRBV18 and TRBJ2-7; D uncertain. Germline loops: CDR1 KGHSH, CDR2 LQKENI. Between the trimmed V and J ends, which lost 3 bases and 0 bases, there was a span of 12 bases. CDR3 size: 15 residues.